This T cell receptor (beta chain) originates from a study of immune evolution from preneoplasia to lung adenocarcinoma. The V end was cut by 5 bases, the J end by 8 bases, with 24 bases between. Per the germline V gene, CDR1 is SEHNR and CDR2 is FQNEAQ (reference sequence). The CDR3 consists of 16 residues. Histologic diagnosis was independently verified by two lung pathologists. The data were produced by immunoSEQ multiplex PCR, yet TCRdb's version contains in-frame clones alone and is incomplete. The sample includes roughly 14,000 clones, about four fifths seen only once; the top ten take 3.5% to 5%. Overall study results and limits: Highest clonality occurred in KRAS-mutant, not EGFR-mutant or double wild-type, nodules. Top clone share appeared to fall from AAH through AIS, MIA, adenocarcinoma.

Concerning this clone itself: The antigen remains unidentified.

The TCR originated in a person between 65 and 79 years old with lung adenocarcinoma. The chain is built from TRBV7-9 and TRBJ1-2; unclear D gene. The sequencing input was FFPE minimally invasive lung adenocarcinoma tissue. CDR3: CASSQLGGSTGVGYTF. The CDR3 coding sequence is TGTGCCAGCAGCCAATTGGGAGGTTCCACCGGAGTAGGCTACACCTTC.